The subject of this entry is one TCR beta chain. Its antigen remains unidentified. An input of roughly 0.5 to 1 ug of RNA was subjected to reverse transcription using random hexamers. TCRdb recomputed calls from the immunoSEQ multiplex PCR reads with MiXCR, one row per CDR3 protein. The sample lists about 94,000 distinct CDR3 sequences, just under 95% seen once, with about 0.28% in the top ten. The CDR3 runs to 15 residues. CDR1 is DFQATT and CDR2 is SNEGSKA in the germline V gene (reference sequence). V was pared by 6 bases and J by 2 bases, with 8 bases of the junction left unmatched. The record originates from a study of CD8 T cells in Susac syndrome. Study outcomes and limitations: When the CD4+ T cell repertoires of patients with Susac syndrome were examined, they did not show any clonal expansion.

Sequencing was performed on CD4+ T cells from PBMCs. This clonotype originated in a human donor with Susac syndrome. This rearrangement joins TRBV20-1 to TRBJ2-5; 11 bases line up with TRBD2. CDR3 region: CSAIPGLAVQETQYF. The CDR3 DNA reads TGCAGTGCCATACCGGGACTAGCGGTACAAGAGACCCAGTACTTC.